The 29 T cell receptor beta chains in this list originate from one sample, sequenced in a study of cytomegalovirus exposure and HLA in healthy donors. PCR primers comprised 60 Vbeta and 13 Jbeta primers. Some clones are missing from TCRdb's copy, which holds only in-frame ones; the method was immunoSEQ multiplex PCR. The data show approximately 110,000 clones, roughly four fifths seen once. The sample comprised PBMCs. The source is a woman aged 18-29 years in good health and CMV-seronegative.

The CDR3 is CAWMGSSGNTIYF. For the CDR3, the DNA is TGTGCCTGGATGGGCAGCTCTGGAAACACCATATATTTT. The gene calls are TRBV30 and TRBJ1-3; D unresolved. CDR1 GTSNPN and CDR2 SVGIG come from the germline V gene (reference sequence). The CDR3 is 13 residues long. V was shortened by 4 bases and J by 0 bases, with 7 bases between the two germline ends. Supplemented by reference TRBV30 and TRBJ1-3, the full variable domain reads SQTIHQWPATLVQPVGSPLSLECTVEGTSNPNLYWYRQAAGRGLQLLFYSVGIGQISSEVPQNLSASRPQDRQFILSSKKLLLSDSGFYLCAWMGSSGNTIYFGEGSWLTVV.

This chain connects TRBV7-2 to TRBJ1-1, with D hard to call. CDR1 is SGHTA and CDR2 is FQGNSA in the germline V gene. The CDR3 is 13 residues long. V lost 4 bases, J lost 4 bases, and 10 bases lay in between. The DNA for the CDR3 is TGTGCCAGCAGCTGGGAGGGCCCCACTGAAGCTTTCTTT. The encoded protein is CASSWEGPTEAFF.

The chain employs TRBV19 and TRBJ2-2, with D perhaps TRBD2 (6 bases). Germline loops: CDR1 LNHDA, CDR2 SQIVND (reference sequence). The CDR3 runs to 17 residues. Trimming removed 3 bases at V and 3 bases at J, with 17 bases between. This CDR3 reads CASSISGSGLHTGELFF. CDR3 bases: TGTGCCAGTAGTATCTCCGGATCGGGACTTCACACCGGGGAGCTGTTTTTT.

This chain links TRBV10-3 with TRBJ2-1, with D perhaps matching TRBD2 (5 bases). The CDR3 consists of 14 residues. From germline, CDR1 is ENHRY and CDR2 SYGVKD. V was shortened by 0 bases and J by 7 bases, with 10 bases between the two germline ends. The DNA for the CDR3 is TGTGCCATCAGTGAGTCGCTCGGGATTAATGAGCAGTTCTTC. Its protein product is CAISESLGINEQFF.

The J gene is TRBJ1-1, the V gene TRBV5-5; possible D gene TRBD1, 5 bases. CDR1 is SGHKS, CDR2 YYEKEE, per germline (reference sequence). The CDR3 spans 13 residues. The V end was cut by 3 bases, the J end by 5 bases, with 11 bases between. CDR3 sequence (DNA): TGTGCCAGCAGCTATGGGGGGAATACTGAAGCTTTCTTT. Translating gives CASSYGGNTEAFF.

The CDR3 bases are TGTGCCAGCAGCGTTACCTACGAGCAGTACTTC. It specifies CASSVTYEQYF. V is TRBV11-1 and J is TRBJ2-7; D unresolved. Germline assignment: CDR1 SGHAT and CDR2 FQDESV (reference sequence). The CDR3 totals 11 residues. The V end was cut by 5 bases, the J end by 2 bases, with 4 bases between.

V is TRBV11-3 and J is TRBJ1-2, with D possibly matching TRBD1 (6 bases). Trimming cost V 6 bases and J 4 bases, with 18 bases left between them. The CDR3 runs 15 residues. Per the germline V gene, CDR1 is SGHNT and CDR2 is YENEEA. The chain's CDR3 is CASSPGGAGVYGYTF. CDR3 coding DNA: TGTGCCAGCAGTCCTGGGGGGGCAGGAGTCTATGGCTACACCTTC.

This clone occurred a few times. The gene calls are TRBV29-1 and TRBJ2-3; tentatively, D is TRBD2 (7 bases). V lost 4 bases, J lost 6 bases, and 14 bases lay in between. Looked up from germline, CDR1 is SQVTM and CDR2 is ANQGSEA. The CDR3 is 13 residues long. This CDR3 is CSVVAGAGDTQYF. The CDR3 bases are TGCAGCGTTGTTGCGGGGGCGGGTGATACGCAGTATTTT.

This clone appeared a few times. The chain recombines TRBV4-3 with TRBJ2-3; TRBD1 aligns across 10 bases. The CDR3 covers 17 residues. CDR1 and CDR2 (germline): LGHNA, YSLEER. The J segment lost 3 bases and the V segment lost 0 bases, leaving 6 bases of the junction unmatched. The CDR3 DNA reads TGCGCCAGCAGCCAAGATTGGCGGGGACAGGGGACAGATACGCAGTATTTT. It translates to CASSQDWRGQGTDTQYF.

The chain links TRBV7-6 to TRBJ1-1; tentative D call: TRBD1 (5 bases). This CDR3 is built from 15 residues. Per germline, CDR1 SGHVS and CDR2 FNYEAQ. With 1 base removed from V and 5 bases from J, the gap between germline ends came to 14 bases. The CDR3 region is CASSLEEGQGTEAFF. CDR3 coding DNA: TGTGCCAGCAGCTTAGAGGAGGGTCAGGGTACTGAAGCTTTCTTT.

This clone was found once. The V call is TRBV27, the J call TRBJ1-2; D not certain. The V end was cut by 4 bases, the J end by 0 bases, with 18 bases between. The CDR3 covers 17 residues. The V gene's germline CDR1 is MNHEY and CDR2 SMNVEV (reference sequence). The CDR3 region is CASSSPPRGGPNYGYTF. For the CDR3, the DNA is TGTGCCAGCAGTTCCCCGCCGAGAGGAGGACCTAACTATGGCTACACCTTC.

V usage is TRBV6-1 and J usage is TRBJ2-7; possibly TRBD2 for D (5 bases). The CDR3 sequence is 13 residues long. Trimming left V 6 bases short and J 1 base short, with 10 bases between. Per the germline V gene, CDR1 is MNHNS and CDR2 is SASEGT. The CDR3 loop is CASRGPGSYEQYV. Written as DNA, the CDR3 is TGTGCCAGCAGGGGTCCGGGGTCCTACGAGCAGTACGTC.

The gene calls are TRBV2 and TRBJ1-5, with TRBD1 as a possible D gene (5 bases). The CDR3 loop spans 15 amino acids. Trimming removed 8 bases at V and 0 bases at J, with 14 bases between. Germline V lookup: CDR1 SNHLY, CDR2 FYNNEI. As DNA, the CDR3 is TGTGCCAGCGGAGCACAGGCTGATAGCAATCAGCCCCAGCATTTT. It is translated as CASGAQADSNQPQHF.

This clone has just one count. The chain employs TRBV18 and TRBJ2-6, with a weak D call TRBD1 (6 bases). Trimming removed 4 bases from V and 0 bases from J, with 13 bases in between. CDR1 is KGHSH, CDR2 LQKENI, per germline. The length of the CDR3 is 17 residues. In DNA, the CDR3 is TGTGCCAGCTCACTCTACACAGGGTCCTCTGGGGCCAACGTCCTGACTTTC. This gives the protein CASSLYTGSSGANVLTF. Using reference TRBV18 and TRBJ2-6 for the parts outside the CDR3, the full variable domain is NAGVMQNPRHLVRRRGQEARLRCSPMKGHSHVYWYRQLPEEGLKFMVYLQKENIIDESGMPKERFSAEFPKEGPSILRIQQVVRGDSAAYFCASSLYTGSSGANVLTFGAGSRLTVL.

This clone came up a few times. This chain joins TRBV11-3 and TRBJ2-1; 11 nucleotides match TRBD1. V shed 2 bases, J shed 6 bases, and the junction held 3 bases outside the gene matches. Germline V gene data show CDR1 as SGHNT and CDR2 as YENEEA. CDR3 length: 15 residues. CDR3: CASSLRGTGGNEQFF. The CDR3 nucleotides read TGTGCCAGCAGCTTACGAGGGACAGGGGGCAATGAGCAGTTCTTC. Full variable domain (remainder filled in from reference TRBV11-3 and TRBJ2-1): EAGVVQSPRYKIIEKKQPVAFWCNPISGHNTLYWYLQNLGQGPELLIRYENEEAVDDSQLPKDRFSAERLKGVDSTLKIQPAELGDSAVYLCASSLRGTGGNEQFFGPGTRLTVL.

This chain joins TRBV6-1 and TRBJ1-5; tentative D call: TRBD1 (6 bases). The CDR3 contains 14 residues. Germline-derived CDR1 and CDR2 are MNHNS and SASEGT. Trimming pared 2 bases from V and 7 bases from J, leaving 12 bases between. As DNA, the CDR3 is TGTGCCAGCAGTGAAACAGGGCTAGCCCAGCCCCAGCATTTT. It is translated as CASSETGLAQPQHF.

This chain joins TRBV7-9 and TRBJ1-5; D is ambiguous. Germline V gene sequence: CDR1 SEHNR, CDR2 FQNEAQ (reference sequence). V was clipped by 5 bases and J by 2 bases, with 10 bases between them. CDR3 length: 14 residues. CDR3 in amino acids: CASSASGGNQPQHF. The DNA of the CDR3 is TGTGCCAGCAGCGCGTCCGGGGGCAATCAGCCCCAGCATTTT. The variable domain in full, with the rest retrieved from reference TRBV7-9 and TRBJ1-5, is DTGVSQNPRHKITKRGQNVTFRCDPISEHNRLYWYRQTLGQGPEFLTYFQNEAQLEKSRLLSDRFSAERPKGSFSTLEIQRTEQGDSAMYLCASSASGGNQPQHFGDGTRLSIL.

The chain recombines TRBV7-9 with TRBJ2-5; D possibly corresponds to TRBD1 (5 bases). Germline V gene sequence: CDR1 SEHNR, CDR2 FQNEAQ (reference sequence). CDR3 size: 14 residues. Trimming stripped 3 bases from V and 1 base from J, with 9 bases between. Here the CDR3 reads CASSFQGGQETQYF. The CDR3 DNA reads TGTGCCAGCAGCTTTCAGGGTGGCCAAGAGACCCAGTACTTC.

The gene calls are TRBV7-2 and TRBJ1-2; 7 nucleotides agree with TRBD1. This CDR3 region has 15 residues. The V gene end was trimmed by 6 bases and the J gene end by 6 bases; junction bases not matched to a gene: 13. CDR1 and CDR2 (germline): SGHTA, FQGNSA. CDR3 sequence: CASSLTVQGVNGYTF. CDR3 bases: TGTGCCAGCAGTCTCACTGTCCAGGGGGTGAATGGCTACACCTTC.

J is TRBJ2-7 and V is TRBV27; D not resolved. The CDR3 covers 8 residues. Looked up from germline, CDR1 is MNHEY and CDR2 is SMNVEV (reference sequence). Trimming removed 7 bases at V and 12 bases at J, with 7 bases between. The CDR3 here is CASKTLYF. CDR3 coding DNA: TGTGCCAGCAAGACTCTGTACTTC.

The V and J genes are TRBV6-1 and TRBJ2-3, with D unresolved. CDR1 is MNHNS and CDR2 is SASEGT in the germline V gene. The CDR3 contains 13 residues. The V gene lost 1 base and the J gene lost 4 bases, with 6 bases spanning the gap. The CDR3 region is CASSEVVADTQYF. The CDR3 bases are TGTGCCAGCAGTGAAGTTGTAGCAGATACGCAGTATTTT.

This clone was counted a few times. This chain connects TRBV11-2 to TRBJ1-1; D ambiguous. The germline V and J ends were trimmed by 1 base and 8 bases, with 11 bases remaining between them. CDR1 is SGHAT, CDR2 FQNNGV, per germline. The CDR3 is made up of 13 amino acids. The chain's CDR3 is CASSLGRGPEAFF. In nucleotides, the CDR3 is TGTGCCAGCAGCTTAGGGAGAGGGCCGGAAGCTTTCTTT. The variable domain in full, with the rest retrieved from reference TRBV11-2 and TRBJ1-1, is EAGVAQSPRYKIIEKRQSVAFWCNPISGHATLYWYQQILGQGPKLLIQFQNNGVVDDSQLPKDRFSAERLKGVDSTLKIQPAKLEDSAVYLCASSLGRGPEAFFGQGTRLTVV.

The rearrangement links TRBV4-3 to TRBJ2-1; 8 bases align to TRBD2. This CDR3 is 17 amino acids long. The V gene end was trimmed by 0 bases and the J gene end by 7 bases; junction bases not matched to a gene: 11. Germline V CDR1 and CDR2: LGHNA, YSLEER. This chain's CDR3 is CASSQDGIIAGLNEQFF. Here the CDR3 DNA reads TGCGCCAGCAGCCAAGATGGGATAATAGCGGGGCTAAATGAGCAGTTCTTC.

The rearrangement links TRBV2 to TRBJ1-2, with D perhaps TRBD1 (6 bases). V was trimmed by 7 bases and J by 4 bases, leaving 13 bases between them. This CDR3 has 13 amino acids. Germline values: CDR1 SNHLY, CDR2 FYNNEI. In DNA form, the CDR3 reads TGTGCCAGCAAACAGGGACTACTCTATGGCTACACCTTC. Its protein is CASKQGLLYGYTF.

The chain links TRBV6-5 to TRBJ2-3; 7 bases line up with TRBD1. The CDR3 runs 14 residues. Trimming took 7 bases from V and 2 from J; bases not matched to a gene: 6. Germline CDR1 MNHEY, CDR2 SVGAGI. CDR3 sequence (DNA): TGTGCCAGCATGCCAGGGGGTCCCACAGATACGCAGTATTTT. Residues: CASMPGGPTDTQYF.

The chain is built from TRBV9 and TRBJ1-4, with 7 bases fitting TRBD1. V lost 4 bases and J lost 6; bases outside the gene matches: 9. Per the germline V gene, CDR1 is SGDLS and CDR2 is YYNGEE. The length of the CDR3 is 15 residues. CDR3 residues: CASSYSGTEHEKLFF. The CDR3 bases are TGTGCCAGCAGCTACTCCGGGACAGAGCATGAAAAACTGTTTTTT.

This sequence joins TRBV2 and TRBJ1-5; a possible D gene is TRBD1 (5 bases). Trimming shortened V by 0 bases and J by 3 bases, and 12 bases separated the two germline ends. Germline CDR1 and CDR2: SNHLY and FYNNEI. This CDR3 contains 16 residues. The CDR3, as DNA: TGTGCCAGCAGTGAAGCCTTTCCAGGGAACAATCAGCCCCAGCATTTT. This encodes CASSEAFPGNNQPQHF.

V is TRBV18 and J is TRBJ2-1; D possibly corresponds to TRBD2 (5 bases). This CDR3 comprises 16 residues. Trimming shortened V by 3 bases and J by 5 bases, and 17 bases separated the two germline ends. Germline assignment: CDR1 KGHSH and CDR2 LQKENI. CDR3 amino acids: CASSPSTGRTHNEQFF. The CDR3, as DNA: TGTGCCAGCTCACCGAGTACGGGGAGAACCCACAATGAGCAGTTCTTC.

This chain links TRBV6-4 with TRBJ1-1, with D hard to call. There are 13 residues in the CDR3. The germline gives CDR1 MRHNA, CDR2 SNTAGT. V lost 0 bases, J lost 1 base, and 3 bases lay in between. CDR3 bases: TGTGCCAGCAGTGACTCGGCGAACACTGAAGCTTTCTTT. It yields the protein CASSDSANTEAFF.